This T cell receptor (beta chain) was captured in a study of T-cell memory formation after mild COVID-19. Study results and caveats: For second-wave clones that peaked at day 37, SARS-CoV-2 specificity went unverified. A second wave expanding day 15 to 37 was CD4+-biased; contracting clones were balanced. Contracting CD4+ clones were located mainly in CM and EM, and CD8+ clones in EMRA.

Trimming removed 4 bases at V and 5 bases at J, with 7 bases between. The CDR3 totals 12 residues. Germline-derived CDR1 and CDR2 are SGHTA and FQGNSA. This clonotype was counted only a few times. Its antigen remains unidentified. Constant-segment-primed 5'RACE gave TCR alpha and TCR beta cDNA libraries with sample barcodes and UMIs. TCRdb fed the 5' RACE reads into MiXCR, producing one record per CDR3 protein. This sample carries 90,000 to 120,000 distinct CDR3 sequences, approximately 15% of them seen once, and the ten largest clones take under 45%. The sequence derives from a man aged 18-30 years who had mild COVID-19 (a few samples of this study predate the infection). Cell type and time point are not known. The sequencing sample was made of PBMCs or a T cell subset sorted from them (not recorded which). The chain carries TRBV7-2 and TRBJ2-3; a weak D match, TRBD1 (6 bases). As DNA, the CDR3 is TGTGCCAGCAGCTCAGGGGTAGATACGCAGTATTTT. As protein: CASSSGVDTQYF.